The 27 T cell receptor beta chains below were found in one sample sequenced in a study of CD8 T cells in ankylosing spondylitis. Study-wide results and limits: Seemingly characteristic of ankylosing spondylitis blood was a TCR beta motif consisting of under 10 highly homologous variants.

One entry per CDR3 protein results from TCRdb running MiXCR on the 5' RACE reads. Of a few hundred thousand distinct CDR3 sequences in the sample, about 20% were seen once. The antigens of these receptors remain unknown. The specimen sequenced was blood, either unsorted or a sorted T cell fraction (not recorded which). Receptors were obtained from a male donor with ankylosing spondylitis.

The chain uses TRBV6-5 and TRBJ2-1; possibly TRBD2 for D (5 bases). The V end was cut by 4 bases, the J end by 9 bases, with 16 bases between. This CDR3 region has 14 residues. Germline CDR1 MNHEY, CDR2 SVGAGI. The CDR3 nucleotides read TGTGCCAGCAGTTTCGATATCGGGATAGGTGAGCAGTTCTTC. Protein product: CASSFDIGIGEQFF.

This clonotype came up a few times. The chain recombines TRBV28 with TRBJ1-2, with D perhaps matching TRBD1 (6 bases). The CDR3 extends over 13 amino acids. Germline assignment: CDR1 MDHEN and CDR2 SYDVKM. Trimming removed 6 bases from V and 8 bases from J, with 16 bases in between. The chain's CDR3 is CASRSTGARGYTF. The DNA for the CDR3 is TGTGCCAGCAGAAGTACGGGGGCTCGGGGCTACACCTTC.

This chain's CDR3 is CASSRDSGGGQPQHF. The CDR3 DNA follows: TGTGCCAGCAGCCGAGATTCCGGCGGGGGACAGCCCCAGCATTTT. The rearrangement uses TRBV2 and TRBJ1-5; TRBD1 might be the D (5 bases). Trimming stripped 6 bases from V and 7 bases from J, with 19 bases between. The CDR3 consists of 15 residues. The germline gives CDR1 SNHLY, CDR2 FYNNEI.

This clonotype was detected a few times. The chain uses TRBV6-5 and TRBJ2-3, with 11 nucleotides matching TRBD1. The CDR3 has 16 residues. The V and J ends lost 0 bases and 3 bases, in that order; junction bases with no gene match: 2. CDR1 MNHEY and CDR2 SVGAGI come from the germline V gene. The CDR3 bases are TGTGCCAGCAGTTACTCGGGACAGGGGGTGACAGATACGCAGTATTTT. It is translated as CASSYSGQGVTDTQYF.

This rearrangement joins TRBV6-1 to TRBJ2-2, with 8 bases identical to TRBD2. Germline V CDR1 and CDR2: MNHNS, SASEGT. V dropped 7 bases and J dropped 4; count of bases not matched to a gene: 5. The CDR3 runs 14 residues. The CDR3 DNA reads TGTGCCAGCACCCCGGCGGGGGGCACCGGGGAGCTGTTTTTT. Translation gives CASTPAGGTGELFF.

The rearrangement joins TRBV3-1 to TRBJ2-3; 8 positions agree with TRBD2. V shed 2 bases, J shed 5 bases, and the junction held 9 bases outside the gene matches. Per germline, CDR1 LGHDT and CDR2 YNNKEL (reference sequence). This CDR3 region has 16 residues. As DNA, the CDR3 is TGTGCCAGCAGCCAACGCGCAGCGGGAGCTCAAGATACGCAGTATTTT. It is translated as CASSQRAAGAQDTQYF.

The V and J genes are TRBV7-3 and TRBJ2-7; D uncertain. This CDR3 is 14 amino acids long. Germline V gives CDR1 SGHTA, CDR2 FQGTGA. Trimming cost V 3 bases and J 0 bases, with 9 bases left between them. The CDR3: CASSLFPGSYEQYF. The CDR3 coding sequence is TGTGCCAGCAGCTTGTTCCCTGGCTCCTACGAGCAGTACTTC. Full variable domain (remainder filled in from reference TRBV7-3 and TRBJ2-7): GAGVSQTPSNKVTEKGKYVELRCDPISGHTALYWYRQSLGQGPEFLIYFQGTGAADDSGLPNDRFFAVRPEGSVSTLKIQRTERGDSAVYLCASSLFPGSYEQYFGPGTRLTVT.

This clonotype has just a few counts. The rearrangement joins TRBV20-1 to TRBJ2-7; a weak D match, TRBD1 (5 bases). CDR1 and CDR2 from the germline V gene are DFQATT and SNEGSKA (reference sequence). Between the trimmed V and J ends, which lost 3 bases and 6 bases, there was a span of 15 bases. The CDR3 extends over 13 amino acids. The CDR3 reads CSARVPGSGEQYF. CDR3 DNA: TGCAGTGCTAGGGTCCCAGGGTCGGGCGAGCAGTACTTC.

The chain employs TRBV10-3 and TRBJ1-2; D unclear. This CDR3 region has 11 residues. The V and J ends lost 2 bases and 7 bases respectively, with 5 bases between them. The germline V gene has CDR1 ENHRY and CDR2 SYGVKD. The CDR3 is CAISELFGYTF. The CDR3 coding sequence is TGTGCCATCAGTGAGCTCTTTGGCTACACCTTC.

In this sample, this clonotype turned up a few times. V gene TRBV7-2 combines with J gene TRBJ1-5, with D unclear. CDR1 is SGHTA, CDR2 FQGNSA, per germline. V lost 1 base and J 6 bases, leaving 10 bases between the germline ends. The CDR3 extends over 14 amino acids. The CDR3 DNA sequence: TGTGCCAGCAGCTTAGAGAGGGTTCGTCAGCCCCAGCATTTT. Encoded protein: CASSLERVRQPQHF.

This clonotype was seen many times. CDR3 loop: CASIHRGWNTGELFF. The CDR3 DNA follows: TGTGCCAGCATTCACAGGGGGTGGAACACCGGGGAGCTGTTTTTT. The chain employs TRBV28 and TRBJ2-2; 8 positions agree with TRBD1. The germline gives CDR1 MDHEN, CDR2 SYDVKM. There are 15 residues in the CDR3. J gave up 1 base and V 7 bases, and 5 bases lay outside the gene matches.

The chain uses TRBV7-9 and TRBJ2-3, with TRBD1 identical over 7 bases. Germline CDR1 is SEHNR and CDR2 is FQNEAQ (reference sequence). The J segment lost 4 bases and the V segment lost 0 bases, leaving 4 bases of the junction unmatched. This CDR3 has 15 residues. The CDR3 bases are TGTGCCAGCAGCTTAGCCGGGACAGCGGCAGATACGCAGTATTTT. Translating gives CASSLAGTAADTQYF.

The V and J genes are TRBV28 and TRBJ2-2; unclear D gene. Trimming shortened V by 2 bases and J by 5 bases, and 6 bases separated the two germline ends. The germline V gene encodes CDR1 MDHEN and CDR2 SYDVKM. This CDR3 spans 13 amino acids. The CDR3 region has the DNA TGTGCCAGCAGTTTACACTCAACCGGGGAGCTGTTTTTT. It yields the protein CASSLHSTGELFF.

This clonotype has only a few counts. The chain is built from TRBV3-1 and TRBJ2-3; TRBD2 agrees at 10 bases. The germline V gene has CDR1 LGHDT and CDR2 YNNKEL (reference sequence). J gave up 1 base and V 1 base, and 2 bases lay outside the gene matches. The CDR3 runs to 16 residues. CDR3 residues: CASSQGLAGGTDTQYF. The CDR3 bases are TGTGCCAGCAGCCAAGGTCTAGCGGGAGGCACAGATACGCAGTATTTT.

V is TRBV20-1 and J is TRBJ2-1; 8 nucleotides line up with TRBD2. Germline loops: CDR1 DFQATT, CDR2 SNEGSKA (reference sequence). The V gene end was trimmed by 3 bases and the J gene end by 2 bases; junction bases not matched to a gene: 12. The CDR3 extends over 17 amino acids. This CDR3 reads CSASRIVAGITYNEQFF. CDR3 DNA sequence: TGCAGTGCTAGCCGAATCGTAGCGGGAATAACCTACAATGAGCAGTTCTTC.

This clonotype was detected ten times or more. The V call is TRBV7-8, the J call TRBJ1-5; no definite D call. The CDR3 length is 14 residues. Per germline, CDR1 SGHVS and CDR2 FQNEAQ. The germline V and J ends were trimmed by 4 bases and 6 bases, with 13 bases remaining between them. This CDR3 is CASSSYSERQPQHF. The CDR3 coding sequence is TGTGCCAGCAGCTCATACAGTGAGCGTCAGCCCCAGCATTTT. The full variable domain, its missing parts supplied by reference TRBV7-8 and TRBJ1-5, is GAGVSQSPRYKVAKRGQDVALRCDPISGHVSLFWYQQALGQGPEFLTYFQNEAQLDKSGLPSDRFFAERPEGSVSTLKIQRTQQEDSAVYLCASSSYSERQPQHFGDGTRLSIL.

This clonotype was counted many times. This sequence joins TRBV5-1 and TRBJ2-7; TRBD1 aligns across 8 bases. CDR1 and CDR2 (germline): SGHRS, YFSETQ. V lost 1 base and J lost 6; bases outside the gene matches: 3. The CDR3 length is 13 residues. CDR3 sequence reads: CASSLTGGREQYF. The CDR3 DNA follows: TGCGCCAGCAGCTTGACAGGGGGGCGCGAGCAGTACTTC.

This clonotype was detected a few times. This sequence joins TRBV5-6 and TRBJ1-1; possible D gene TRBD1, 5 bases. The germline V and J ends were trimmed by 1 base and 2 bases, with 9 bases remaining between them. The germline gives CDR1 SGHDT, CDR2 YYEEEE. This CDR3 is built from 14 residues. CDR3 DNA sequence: TGTGCCAGCAGCTTGCCTGGGGCAAACACTGAAGCTTTCTTT. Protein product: CASSLPGANTEAFF.

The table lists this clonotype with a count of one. CDR3 region: CASSLVNGEQYF. CDR3 sequence (DNA): TGTGCCAGCAGCTTAGTCAACGGTGAGCAGTACTTC. V usage is TRBV7-2 and J usage is TRBJ2-7; D gene ambiguous. V lost 1 base, J lost 7 bases, and 8 bases lay in between. The CDR3 has 12 residues. Germline lookup yields CDR1 SGHTA and CDR2 FQGNSA. The entire variable domain, with the rest obtained from reference TRBV7-2 and TRBJ2-7, is as follows: GAGVSQSPSNKVTEKGKDVELRCDPISGHTALYWYRQSLGQGLEFLIYFQGNSAPDKSGLPSDRFSAERTGGSVSTLTIQRTQQEDSAVYLCASSLVNGEQYFGPGTRLTVT.

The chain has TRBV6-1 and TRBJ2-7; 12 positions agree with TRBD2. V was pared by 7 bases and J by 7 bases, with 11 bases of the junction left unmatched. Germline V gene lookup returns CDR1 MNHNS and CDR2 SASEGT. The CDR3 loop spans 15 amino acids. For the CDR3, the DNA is TGTGCCAGCAATCCTCTAGCGGGAGGGCCGGGGGAGCAGTACTTC. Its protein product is CASNPLAGGPGEQYF.

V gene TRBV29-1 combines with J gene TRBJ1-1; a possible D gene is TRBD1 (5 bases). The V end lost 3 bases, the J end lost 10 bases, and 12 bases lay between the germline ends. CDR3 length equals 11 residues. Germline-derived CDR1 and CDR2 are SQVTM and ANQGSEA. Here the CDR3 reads CSVDRGSLAFF. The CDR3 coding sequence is TGCAGCGTTGATCGGGGGAGCTTAGCTTTCTTT.

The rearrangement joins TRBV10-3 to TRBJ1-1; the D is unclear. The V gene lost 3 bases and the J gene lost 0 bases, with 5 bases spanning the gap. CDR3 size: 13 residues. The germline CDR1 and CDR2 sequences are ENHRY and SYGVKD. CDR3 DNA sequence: TGTGCCATCAGTGATCTGTTGAACACTGAAGCTTTCTTT. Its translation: CAISDLLNTEAFF.

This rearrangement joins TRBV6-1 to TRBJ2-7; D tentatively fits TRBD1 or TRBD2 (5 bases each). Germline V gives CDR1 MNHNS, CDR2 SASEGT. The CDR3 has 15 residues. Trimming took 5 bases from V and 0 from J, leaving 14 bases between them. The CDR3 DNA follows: TGTGCCAGCAGTCCCCGTGGGGGTATCTCCTACGAGCAGTACTTC. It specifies CASSPRGGISYEQYF.

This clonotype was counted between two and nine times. The CDR3 nucleotides are TGTGCCATCAGGAAGCGGGAGCGGGAGACCCAGTACTTC. As protein: CAIRKRERETQYF. V usage is TRBV10-3 and J usage is TRBJ2-5, with 8 bases identical to TRBD2. V was clipped by 6 bases and J by 5 bases; unmatched bases: 5. CDR3 length: 13 amino acids. Germline V gene lookup returns CDR1 ENHRY and CDR2 SYGVKD.

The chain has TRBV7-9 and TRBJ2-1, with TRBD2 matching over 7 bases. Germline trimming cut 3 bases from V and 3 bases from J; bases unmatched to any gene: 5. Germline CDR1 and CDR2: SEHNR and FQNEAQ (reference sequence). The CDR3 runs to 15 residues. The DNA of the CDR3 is TGTGCCAGCAGCTTTGAACTAGCGTTCTACAATGAGCAGTTCTTC. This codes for CASSFELAFYNEQFF.

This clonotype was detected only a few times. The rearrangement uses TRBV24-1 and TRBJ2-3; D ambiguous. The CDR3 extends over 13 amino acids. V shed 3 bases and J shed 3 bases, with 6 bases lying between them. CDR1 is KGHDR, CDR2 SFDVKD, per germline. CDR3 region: CATSDPSTDTQYF. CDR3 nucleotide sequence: TGTGCCACCAGTGATCCCTCTACAGATACGCAGTATTTT.

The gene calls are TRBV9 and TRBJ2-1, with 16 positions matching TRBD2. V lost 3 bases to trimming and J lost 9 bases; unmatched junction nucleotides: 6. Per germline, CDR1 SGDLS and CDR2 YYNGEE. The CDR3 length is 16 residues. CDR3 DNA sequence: TGTGCCAGCAGCGCTACCGGGACTAGCGGGAGGGGTGAGCAGTTCTTC. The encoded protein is CASSATGTSGRGEQFF.